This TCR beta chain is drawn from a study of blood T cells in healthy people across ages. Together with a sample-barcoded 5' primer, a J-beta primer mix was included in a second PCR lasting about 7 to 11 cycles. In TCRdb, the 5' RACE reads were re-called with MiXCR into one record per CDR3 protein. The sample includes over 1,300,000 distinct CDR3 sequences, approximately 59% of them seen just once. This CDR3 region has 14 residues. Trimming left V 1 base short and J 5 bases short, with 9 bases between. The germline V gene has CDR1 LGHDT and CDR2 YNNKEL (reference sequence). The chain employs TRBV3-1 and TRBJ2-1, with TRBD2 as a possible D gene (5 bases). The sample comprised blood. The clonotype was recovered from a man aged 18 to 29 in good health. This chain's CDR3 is CASSQATTNNEQFF. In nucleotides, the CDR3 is TGTGCCAGCAGCCAAGCCACGACTAACAATGAGCAGTTCTTC.